The present entry profiles one T cell receptor beta chain with its context. The antigen remains unidentified. The CDR3 sequence is 14 residues long. With 1 base removed from V and 4 bases from J, the gap between germline ends came to 8 bases. CDR1 is MDHEN and CDR2 is SYDVKM in the germline V gene. TCRdb keeps only in-frame clones here, not all; method: immunoSEQ multiplex PCR. The data show 130,000 or so clones, roughly nine tenths seen once. The data were taken from a study of T cells in localized non-small cell lung cancer. Study-level findings and limits: Out of the top 100 tumor clones, a median about 50 were seen in adjacent lung.

The chain recombines TRBV28 with TRBJ1-5; possible D gene TRBD1, 5 bases. Sequenced material: peripheral blood, taken before any cancer treatment. The TCR originated in a female donor of 60 years or more with stage I lung adenocarcinoma. CDR3 in amino acids: CASSLYRGNQPQHF. CDR3 DNA: TGTGCCAGCAGTTTATATAGGGGAAATCAGCCCCAGCATTTT.